Following are 14 T cell receptor beta chains from one sample sequenced in a study of shared clonotypes between healthy human individuals. As defined, naive CD8 cells were CD45RO-negative and positively selected for CCR7, with terminally differentiated effector memory CD45RA+ cells excluded. Sequencing used immunoSEQ multiplex PCR; TCRdb keeps in-frame clones, though not all of them. The sample holds about 590,000 clones, around 95% seen once. Sequences were obtained from naive CD8+ T cells sorted from blood. The receptors stem from a woman younger than 45 in good health.

The V call is TRBV5-1, the J call TRBJ2-3; 10 bases line up with TRBD2. Trimming cost V 2 bases and J 3 bases; bases outside gene matches: 3. In germline, CDR1 is SGHRS, CDR2 YFSETQ. CDR3 length: 15 amino acids. CDR3 DNA: TGCGCCAGCAGCTTTCGGACTAGCGGTACAGATACGCAGTATTTT. This codes for CASSFRTSGTDTQYF. The full variable domain, with the rest looked up from reference TRBV5-1 and TRBJ2-3, is KAGVTQTPRYLIKTRGQQVTLSCSPISGHRSVSWYQQTPGQGLQFLFEYFSETQRNKGNFPGRFSGRQFSNSRSEMNVSTLELGDSALYLCASSFRTSGTDTQYFGPGTRLTVL.

This chain uses TRBV19 with TRBJ1-2; weak D call: TRBD1 (6 bases). The CDR3 spans 14 residues. The V end lost 5 bases, the J end lost 4 bases, and 14 bases lay between the germline ends. The germline gives CDR1 LNHDA, CDR2 SQIVND (reference sequence). CDR3: CASSPQTGFYGYTF. In nucleotides, the CDR3 is TGTGCCAGTAGTCCCCAGACAGGCTTCTATGGCTACACCTTC.

This chain connects TRBV11-3 to TRBJ2-1, with D perhaps assigned TRBD1 or TRBD2 (5 bases each). V lost 0 bases and J 7 bases, leaving 13 bases between the germline ends. This CDR3 has 15 amino acids. From germline, CDR1 is SGHNT and CDR2 YENEEA. CDR3 loop: CASSLEWDGQNEQFF. The CDR3, as DNA: TGTGCCAGCAGCTTAGAGTGGGACGGCCAGAATGAGCAGTTCTTC.

The chain is built from TRBV6-4 and TRBJ2-1; 7 bases agree with TRBD1. Per germline, CDR1 MRHNA and CDR2 SNTAGT. V lost 0 bases, J lost 0 bases, and 2 bases stayed unmatched. The CDR3 is made up of 16 amino acids. CDR3 bases: TGTGCCAGCAGTGACTCGAAGGGGGCCTCCTACAATGAGCAGTTCTTC. Translated: CASSDSKGASYNEQFF.

The chain couples TRBV5-4 to TRBJ2-7; 7 bases are a match to TRBD1. The CDR3 extends over 14 amino acids. Trimming took 2 bases from V and 0 from J; bases not matched to a gene: 2. The germline V gene has CDR1 SGHNT and CDR2 YYREEE (reference sequence). CDR3 protein: CASSFGTDSYEQYF. The CDR3 DNA reads as TGTGCCAGCAGCTTCGGGACAGACTCCTACGAGCAGTACTTC. The full variable domain, its missing parts supplied by reference TRBV5-4 and TRBJ2-7, is ETGVTQSPTHLIKTRGQQVTLRCSSQSGHNTVSWYQQALGQGPQFIFQYYREEENGRGNFPPRFSGLQFPNYSSELNVNALELDDSALYLCASSFGTDSYEQYFGPGTRLTVT.

The chain couples TRBV28 to TRBJ2-7, with 12 bases fitting TRBD2. Losses at the gene ends were 5 bases for V and 6 bases for J; bases not matched to a gene: 8. Germline loops: CDR1 MDHEN, CDR2 SYDVKM. This CDR3 is 15 amino acids long. The CDR3 bases are TGTGCCAGCAGTCCCCCGACTAGCGGGAGTTCCGAGCAGTACTTC. The encoded protein is CASSPPTSGSSEQYF.

The chain uses TRBV4-1 and TRBJ1-1; D not certain. Germline V lookup: CDR1 MGHRA, CDR2 YSYEKL. The CDR3 sequence is 13 residues long. Trimming took 2 bases from V and 10 from J, leaving 14 bases between them. The CDR3 loop is CASSQSLPPAAFF. The CDR3 DNA reads as TGCGCCAGCAGCCAAAGTCTACCCCCCGCAGCTTTCTTT.

This chain connects TRBV10-1 to TRBJ1-3; D remains ambiguous. The CDR3 is 13 residues long. Germline values: CDR1 WNHNN, CDR2 SYGVQD (reference sequence). Deletions cut 7 bases from V and 1 base from J, with 8 bases between. The CDR3 DNA is TGCGCCAGCACCCCAGATTCTGGAAACACCATATATTTT. It yields the protein CASTPDSGNTIYF.

The chain joins TRBV27 to TRBJ1-5, with D possibly matching TRBD1 (6 bases). In germline, CDR1 is MNHEY, CDR2 SMNVEV (reference sequence). Trimming left V 0 bases short and J 10 bases short, with 10 bases between. The CDR3 runs 13 residues. CDR3 bases: TGTGCCAGCAGTTTATCACAGGGAGGTCCCCAGCATTTT. Its translation: CASSLSQGGPQHF.

Turning to this clone: This specimen includes other DNA sequences encoding the same CDR3. This chain links TRBV5-6 with TRBJ1-2; no reliable D call. The CDR3 extends over 13 amino acids. CDR1 and CDR2 (germline): SGHDT, YYEEEE. V lost 4 bases and J 4 bases, leaving 11 bases between the germline ends. DNA of the CDR3: TGTGCCAGCAGCCCTAGCGGAGGCTATGGCTACACCTTC. Its translation is CASSPSGGYGYTF. The whole variable domain, filled in from reference TRBV5-6 and TRBJ1-2, reads DAGVTQSPTHLIKTRGQQVTLRCSPKSGHDTVSWYQQALGQGPQFIFQYYEEEERQRGNFPDRFSGHQFPNYSSELNVNALLLGDSALYLCASSPSGGYGYTFGSGTRLTVV.

The chain links TRBV13 to TRBJ2-7; tentative D call: TRBD1 (6 bases). The CDR3 length is 13 residues. Germline-derived CDR1 and CDR2 are PRHDT and FYEKMQ (reference sequence). The V and J ends lost 5 bases and 7 bases respectively, with 15 bases between them. CDR3 bases: TGTGCCAGCAGCCCCCAGGGGCTGGGGGAGCAGTACTTC. Its translation: CASSPQGLGEQYF.

Here the CDR3 reads CASSLDRNPVYGYTF. Written as DNA, the CDR3 is TGTGCCAGCAGCTTGGATCGAAACCCCGTCTATGGCTACACCTTC. The chain employs TRBV5-6 and TRBJ1-2; the D is unclear. This CDR3 spans 15 amino acids. V lost 0 bases and J lost 4, with 13 bases in between. The V gene's germline CDR1 is SGHDT and CDR2 YYEEEE.

The genes are TRBV5-4 and TRBJ1-2; tentatively, D is TRBD1 (5 bases). This CDR3 region has 14 residues. In germline, CDR1 is SGHNT, CDR2 YYREEE (reference sequence). The ends were cut back, 0 bases at V and 5 bases at J, with 11 bases in the middle. CDR3 in amino acids: CASSLEPGIYGYTF. CDR3 DNA sequence: TGTGCCAGCAGCTTGGAGCCAGGGATTTATGGCTACACCTTC.

The chain uses TRBV12-2 and TRBJ2-7; the table's D call TRBD2 went unverified against the DNA. TRBV12-2 is a listed pseudogene. This CDR3 region has 17 residues. This CDR3 reads CASRLEGLAGKTYEQYF. The CDR3 DNA reads as TGTGCAAGTCGCTTGGAGGGACTAGCGGGAAAGACCTACGAGCAGTACTTC.